Listed below are T cell receptor beta chains from one sample, sequenced in a study of blood T cells in healthy people across ages. TCRdb independently ran MiXCR on the 5' RACE reads; one entry per CDR3 protein. The repertoire has about 810,000 distinct CDR3 sequences, about 34% of them found once; the top ten carry 10% to 15%. Sequenced material: blood. These receptors originate from a man aged 18 to 30 in good health. The CDR3 runs from the conserved cysteine through the conserved F or W. Each record gives: D gene, V gene, clone size, J gene, CDR3 protein, CDR3 DNA. D genes are given only for firm matches. Clone size, where shown, is once, few, many, or a class for clones that have expanded.

d_call: .; v_call: TRBV12-3/TRBV12-4; clone_size: .; j_call: TRBJ2-3; cdr3_aa: CASTVVTRGTDTQYF; cdr3_nt: TGTGCCAGCACCGTTGTGACGAGGGGCACAGATACGCAGTATTTT
d_call: TRBD2; v_call: TRBV27; clone_size: many; j_call: TRBJ2-1; cdr3_aa: CASSFGRGGNNEQFF; cdr3_nt: TGTGCCAGCAGTTTTGGGCGGGGGGGTAACAATGAGCAGTTCTTC
d_call: .; v_call: TRBV6-6; clone_size: many; j_call: TRBJ2-5; cdr3_aa: CASSYSWLGGQETQYF; cdr3_nt: TGTGCCAGCAGTTACTCGTGGTTGGGCGGGCAAGAGACCCAGTACTTC
d_call: .; v_call: TRBV4-1; clone_size: .; j_call: TRBJ1-5; cdr3_aa: CASSQVRGSNQPQHF; cdr3_nt: TGCGCCAGCAGCCAAGTAAGAGGGAGCAATCAGCCCCAGCATTTT
d_call: .; v_call: TRBV10-3; clone_size: few; j_call: TRBJ1-5; cdr3_aa: CAISESGGQVQPQHF; cdr3_nt: TGTGCCATCAGTGAGTCTGGGGGCCAGGTTCAGCCCCAGCATTTT
d_call: TRBD1; v_call: TRBV2; clone_size: few; j_call: TRBJ1-6; cdr3_aa: CASSADRGLNSPLHF; cdr3_nt: TGTGCCAGCAGTGCTGACAGGGGGTTAAATTCACCCCTCCACTTT
d_call: .; v_call: TRBV12-3/TRBV12-4; clone_size: many; j_call: TRBJ1-3; cdr3_aa: CASSLAGQRNTIYF; cdr3_nt: TGTGCCAGCAGTTTAGCGGGACAAAGGAACACCATATATTTT
d_call: .; v_call: TRBV2; clone_size: many; j_call: TRBJ1-1; cdr3_aa: CASRNTEAFF; cdr3_nt: TGTGCCAGTAGGAACACTGAAGCTTTCTTT
d_call: TRBD2; v_call: TRBV20-1; clone_size: .; j_call: TRBJ2-1; cdr3_aa: CRPAGTRTYNEQFF; cdr3_nt: TGCAGACCAGCCGGGACTAGAACCTACAATGAGCAGTTCTTC
d_call: TRBD2; v_call: TRBV7-3; clone_size: few; j_call: TRBJ2-1; cdr3_aa: CASSLTAGASDEQFF; cdr3_nt: TGTGCCAGCAGCTTAACAGCGGGGGCTTCGGATGAGCAGTTCTTC
d_call: TRBD2; v_call: TRBV12-3/TRBV12-4; clone_size: many; j_call: TRBJ2-1; cdr3_aa: CASSTSGGALSYNEQFF; cdr3_nt: TGTGCCAGCAGTACTAGCGGGGGGGCCTTATCCTACAATGAGCAGTTCTTC
d_call: .; v_call: TRBV10-3; clone_size: .; j_call: TRBJ1-1; cdr3_aa: CAISESKGRVGEAFF; cdr3_nt: TGTGCCATCAGTGAGTCGAAAGGGAGGGTTGGTGAAGCTTTCTTT
d_call: .; v_call: TRBV20-1; clone_size: .; j_call: TRBJ2-5; cdr3_aa: CSATTGGGRETQYF; cdr3_nt: TGCAGTGCTACCACTGGAGGGGGGCGAGAGACCCAGTACTTC
d_call: .; v_call: TRBV4-3; clone_size: .; j_call: TRBJ2-5; cdr3_aa: CASSQDGAGQETQYF; cdr3_nt: TGCGCCAGCAGCCAAGATGGGGCAGGGCAAGAGACCCAGTACTTC
d_call: .; v_call: TRBV6-5; clone_size: .; j_call: TRBJ1-6; cdr3_aa: CAGSRDPEVSPLHF; cdr3_nt: TGTGCCGGCAGTCGGGACCCGGAGGTTTCACCCCTCCACTTT
d_call: TRBD2; v_call: TRBV2; clone_size: few; j_call: TRBJ2-7; cdr3_aa: CASSAGGVFEQYF; cdr3_nt: TGTGCCAGCAGTGCGGGGGGAGTTTTTGAGCAGTACTTC
d_call: TRBD1; v_call: TRBV7-2; clone_size: .; j_call: TRBJ1-2; cdr3_aa: CASSLRGTAYGYTF; cdr3_nt: TGTGCCAGCAGCTTACGAGGGACAGCCTATGGCTACACCTTC
d_call: .; v_call: TRBV7-2; clone_size: .; j_call: TRBJ1-2; cdr3_aa: CASSLAGSGYYGYTF; cdr3_nt: TGTGCCAGCAGCTTAGCCGGGTCTGGGTACTATGGCTACACCTTC
d_call: .; v_call: TRBV6-2/TRBV6-3; clone_size: .; j_call: TRBJ1-1; cdr3_aa: CASSDQRNTEAFF; cdr3_nt: TGTGCCAGCAGTGACCAACGGAACACTGAAGCTTTCTTT
d_call: .; v_call: TRBV4-1; clone_size: few; j_call: TRBJ1-2; cdr3_aa: CASSQVQGNGYTF; cdr3_nt: TGCGCCAGCAGCCAAGTACAGGGTAATGGCTACACCTTC
d_call: .; v_call: TRBV4-3; clone_size: many; j_call: TRBJ2-3; cdr3_aa: CASSQSGYADTQYF; cdr3_nt: TGCGCCAGCAGCCAATCGGGGTACGCAGATACGCAGTATTTT